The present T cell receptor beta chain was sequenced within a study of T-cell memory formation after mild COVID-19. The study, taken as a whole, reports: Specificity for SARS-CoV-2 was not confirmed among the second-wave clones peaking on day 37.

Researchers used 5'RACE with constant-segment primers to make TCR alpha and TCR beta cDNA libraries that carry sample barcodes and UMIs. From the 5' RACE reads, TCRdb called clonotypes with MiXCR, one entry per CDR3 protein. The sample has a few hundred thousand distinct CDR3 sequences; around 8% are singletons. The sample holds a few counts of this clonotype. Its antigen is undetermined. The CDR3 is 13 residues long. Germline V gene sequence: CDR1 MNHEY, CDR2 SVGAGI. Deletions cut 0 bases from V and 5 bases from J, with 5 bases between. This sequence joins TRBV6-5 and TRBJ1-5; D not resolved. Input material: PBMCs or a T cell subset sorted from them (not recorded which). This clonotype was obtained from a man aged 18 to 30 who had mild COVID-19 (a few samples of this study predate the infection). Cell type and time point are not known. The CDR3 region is CASSYSPDQPQHF. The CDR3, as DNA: TGTGCCAGCAGTTACTCTCCCGATCAGCCCCAGCATTTT.